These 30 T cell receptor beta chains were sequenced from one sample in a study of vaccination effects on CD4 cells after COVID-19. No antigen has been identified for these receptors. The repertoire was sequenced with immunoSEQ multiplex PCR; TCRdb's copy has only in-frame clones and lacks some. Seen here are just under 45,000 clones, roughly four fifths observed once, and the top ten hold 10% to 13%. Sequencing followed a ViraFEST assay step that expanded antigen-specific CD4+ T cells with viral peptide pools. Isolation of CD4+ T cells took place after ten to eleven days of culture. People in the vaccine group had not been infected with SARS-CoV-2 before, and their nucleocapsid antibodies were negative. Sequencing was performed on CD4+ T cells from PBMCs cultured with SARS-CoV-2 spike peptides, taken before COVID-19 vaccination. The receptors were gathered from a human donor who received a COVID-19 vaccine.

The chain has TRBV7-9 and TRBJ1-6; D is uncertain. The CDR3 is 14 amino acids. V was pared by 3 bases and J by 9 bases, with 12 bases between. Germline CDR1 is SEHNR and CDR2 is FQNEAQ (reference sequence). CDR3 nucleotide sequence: TGTGCCAGCAGCTTCGCTAGAGGGAGTTCACCCCTCCACTTT. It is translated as CASSFARGSSPLHF.

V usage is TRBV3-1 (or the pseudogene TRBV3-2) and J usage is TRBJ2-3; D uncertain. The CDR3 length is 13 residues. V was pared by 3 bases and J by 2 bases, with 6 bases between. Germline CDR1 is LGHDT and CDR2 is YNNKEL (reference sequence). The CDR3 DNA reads TGTGCCAGCAGCCACTTATACACAGATACGCAGTATTTT. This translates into CASSHLYTDTQYF.

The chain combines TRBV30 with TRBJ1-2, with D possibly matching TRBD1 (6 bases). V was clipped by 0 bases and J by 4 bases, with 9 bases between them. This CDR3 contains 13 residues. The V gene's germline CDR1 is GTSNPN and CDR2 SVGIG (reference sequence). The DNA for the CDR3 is TGTGCCTGGAGTGTGGGGGCGGGCTATGGCTACACCTTC. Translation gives CAWSVGAGYGYTF.

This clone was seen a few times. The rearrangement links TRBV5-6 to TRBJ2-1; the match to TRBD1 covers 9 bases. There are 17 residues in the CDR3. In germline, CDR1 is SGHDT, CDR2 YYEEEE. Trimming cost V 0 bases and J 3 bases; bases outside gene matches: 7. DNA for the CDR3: TGTGCCAGCAGCTTGGAAGCGAGGGACAGGGTCTACAATGAGCAGTTCTTC. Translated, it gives CASSLEARDRVYNEQFF.

This chain's CDR3 is CSVEVAVGRGYTF. DNA of the CDR3: TGCAGCGTTGAAGTCGCAGTGGGCCGGGGCTACACCTTC. The chain combines TRBV29-1 with TRBJ1-2; D not resolved. The CDR3 consists of 13 residues. Germline values: CDR1 SQVTM, CDR2 ANQGSEA. The V gene lost 1 base and the J gene lost 8 bases, with 14 bases spanning the gap.

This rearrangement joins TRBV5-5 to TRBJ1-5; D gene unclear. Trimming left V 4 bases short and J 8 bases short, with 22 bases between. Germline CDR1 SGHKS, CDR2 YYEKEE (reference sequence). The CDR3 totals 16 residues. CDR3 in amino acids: CASSPRLRTEGEPQHF. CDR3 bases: TGTGCCAGCAGCCCACGCCTTCGGACGGAGGGAGAGCCCCAGCATTTT.

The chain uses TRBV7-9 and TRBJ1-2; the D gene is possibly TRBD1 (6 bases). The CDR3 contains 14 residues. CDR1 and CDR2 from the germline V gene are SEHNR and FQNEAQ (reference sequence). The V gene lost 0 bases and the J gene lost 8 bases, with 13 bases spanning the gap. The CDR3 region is CASSLAATGGGYTF. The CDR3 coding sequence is TGTGCCAGCAGCTTAGCTGCGACAGGCGGAGGCTACACCTTC.

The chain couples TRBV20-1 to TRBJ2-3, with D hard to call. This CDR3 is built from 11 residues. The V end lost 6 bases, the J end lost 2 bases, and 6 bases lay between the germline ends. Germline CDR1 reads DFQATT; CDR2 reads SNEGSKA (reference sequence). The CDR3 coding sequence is TGCAGTGCCTGGGACACAGATACGCAGTATTTT. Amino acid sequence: CSAWDTDTQYF.

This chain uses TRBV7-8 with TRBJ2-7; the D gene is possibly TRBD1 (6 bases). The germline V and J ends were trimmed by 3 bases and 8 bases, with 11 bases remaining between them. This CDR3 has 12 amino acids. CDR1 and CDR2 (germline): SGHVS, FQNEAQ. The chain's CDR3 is CASSFVTGQQYV. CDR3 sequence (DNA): TGTGCCAGCAGCTTCGTGACAGGCCAGCAGTACGTC.

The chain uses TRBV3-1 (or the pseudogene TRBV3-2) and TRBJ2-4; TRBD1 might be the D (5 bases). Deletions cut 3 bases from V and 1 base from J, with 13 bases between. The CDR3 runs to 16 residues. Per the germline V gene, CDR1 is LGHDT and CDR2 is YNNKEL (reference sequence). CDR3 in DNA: TGTGCCAGCAGCCATCAGGGTTGGGCGGCCAAAAACATTCAGTACTTC. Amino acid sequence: CASSHQGWAAKNIQYF.

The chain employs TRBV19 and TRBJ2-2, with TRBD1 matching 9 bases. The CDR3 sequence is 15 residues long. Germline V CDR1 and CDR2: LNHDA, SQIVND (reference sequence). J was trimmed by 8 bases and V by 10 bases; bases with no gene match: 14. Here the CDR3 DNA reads TGTGCCACCAGCCTTACCGGGACAGGGAAGGGGGAGCTGTTTTTT. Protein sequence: CATSLTGTGKGELFF.

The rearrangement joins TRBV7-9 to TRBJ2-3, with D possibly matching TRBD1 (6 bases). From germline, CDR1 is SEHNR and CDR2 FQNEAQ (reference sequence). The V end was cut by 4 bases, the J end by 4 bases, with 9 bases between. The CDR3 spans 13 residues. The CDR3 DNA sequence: TGTGCCAGCAGCTCCAGGGGCCCAGATACGCAGTATTTT. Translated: CASSSRGPDTQYF.

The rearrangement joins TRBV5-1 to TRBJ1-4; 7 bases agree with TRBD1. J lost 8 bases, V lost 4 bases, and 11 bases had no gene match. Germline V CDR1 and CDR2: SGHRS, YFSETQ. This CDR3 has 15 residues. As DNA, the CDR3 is TGCGCCAGCAGCCCAGGGGGGGGGAAGGAGGAAAAACTGTTTTTT. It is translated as CASSPGGGKEEKLFF.

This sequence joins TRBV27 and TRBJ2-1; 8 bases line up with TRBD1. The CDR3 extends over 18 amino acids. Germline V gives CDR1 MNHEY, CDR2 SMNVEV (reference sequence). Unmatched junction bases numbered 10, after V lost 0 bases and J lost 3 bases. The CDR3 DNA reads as TGTGCCAGCAGTTTATCCCAAACCGGGACAGGTTTCTACAATGAGCAGTTCTTC. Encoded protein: CASSLSQTGTGFYNEQFF.

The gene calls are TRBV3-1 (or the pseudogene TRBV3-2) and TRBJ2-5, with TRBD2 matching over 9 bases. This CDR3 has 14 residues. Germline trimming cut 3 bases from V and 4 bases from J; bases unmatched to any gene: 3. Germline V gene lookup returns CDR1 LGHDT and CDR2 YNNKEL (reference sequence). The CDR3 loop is CASSHWTSVETQYF. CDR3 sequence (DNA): TGTGCCAGCAGCCATTGGACTAGCGTAGAGACCCAGTACTTC.

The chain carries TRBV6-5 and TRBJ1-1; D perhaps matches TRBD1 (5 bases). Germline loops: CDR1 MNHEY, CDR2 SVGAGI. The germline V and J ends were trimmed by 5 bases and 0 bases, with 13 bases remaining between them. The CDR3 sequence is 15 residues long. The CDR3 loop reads CASSNHRRLNTEAFF. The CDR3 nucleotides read TGTGCCAGCAGTAACCACAGGAGACTGAACACTGAAGCTTTCTTT.

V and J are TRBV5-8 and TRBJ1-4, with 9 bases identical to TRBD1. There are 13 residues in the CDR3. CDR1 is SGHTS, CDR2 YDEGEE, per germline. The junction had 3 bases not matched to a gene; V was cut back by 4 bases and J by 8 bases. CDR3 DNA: TGTGCCAGCAGCCGGGACAGGGAGGAAAAACTGTTTTTT. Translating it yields CASSRDREEKLFF.

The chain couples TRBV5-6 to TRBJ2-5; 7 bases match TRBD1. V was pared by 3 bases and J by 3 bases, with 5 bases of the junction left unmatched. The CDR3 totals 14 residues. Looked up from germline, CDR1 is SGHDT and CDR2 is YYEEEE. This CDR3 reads CASSSTGLEETQYF. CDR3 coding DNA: TGTGCCAGCAGCTCGACAGGGTTGGAAGAGACCCAGTACTTC.

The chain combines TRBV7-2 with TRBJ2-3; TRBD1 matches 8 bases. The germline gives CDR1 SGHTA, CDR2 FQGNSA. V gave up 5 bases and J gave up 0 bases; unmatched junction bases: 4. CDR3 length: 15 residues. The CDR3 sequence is CASSPNRGSTDTQYF. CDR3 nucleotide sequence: TGTGCCAGCAGCCCGAACAGGGGGAGCACAGATACGCAGTATTTT.

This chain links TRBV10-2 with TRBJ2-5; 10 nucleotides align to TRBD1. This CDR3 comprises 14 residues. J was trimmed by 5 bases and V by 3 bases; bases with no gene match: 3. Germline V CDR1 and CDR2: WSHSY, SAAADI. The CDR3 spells CASSDRDRGETQYF. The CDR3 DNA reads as TGCGCCAGCAGTGACCGGGACAGGGGTGAGACCCAGTACTTC.

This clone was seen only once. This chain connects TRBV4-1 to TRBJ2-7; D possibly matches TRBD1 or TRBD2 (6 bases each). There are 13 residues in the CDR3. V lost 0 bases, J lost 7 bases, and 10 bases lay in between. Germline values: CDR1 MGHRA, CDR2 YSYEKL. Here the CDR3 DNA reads TGCGCCAGCAGCCAAGATCGGGGGACAGAGCAGTACGTC. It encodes CASSQDRGTEQYV.

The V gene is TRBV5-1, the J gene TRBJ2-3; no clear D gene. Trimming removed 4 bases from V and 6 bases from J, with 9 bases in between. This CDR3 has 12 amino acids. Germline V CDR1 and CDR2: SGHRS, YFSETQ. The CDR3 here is CASSRDGDTQYF. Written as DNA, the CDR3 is TGCGCCAGCAGCAGGGATGGGGATACGCAGTATTTT.

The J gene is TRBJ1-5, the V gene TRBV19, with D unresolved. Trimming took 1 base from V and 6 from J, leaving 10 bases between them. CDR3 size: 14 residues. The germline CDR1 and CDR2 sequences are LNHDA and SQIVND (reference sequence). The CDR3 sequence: CASSIAGNAQPQHF. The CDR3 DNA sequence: TGTGCCAGTAGTATAGCGGGGAACGCTCAGCCCCAGCATTTT.

The CDR3 DNA reads TGCAGTGCTCGGACTACGTCGGGCTACACCTTC. This translates into CSARTTSGYTF. The chain combines TRBV20-1 with TRBJ1-2; no clear D. Germline CDR1 reads DFQATT; CDR2 reads SNEGSKA (reference sequence). The CDR3 is 11 residues long. V lost 5 bases to trimming and J lost 8 bases, with 12 bases between them.

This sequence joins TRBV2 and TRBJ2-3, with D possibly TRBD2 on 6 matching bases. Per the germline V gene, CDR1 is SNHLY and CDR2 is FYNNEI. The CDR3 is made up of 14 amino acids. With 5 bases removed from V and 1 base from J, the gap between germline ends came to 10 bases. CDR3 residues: CASSYASGTDTQYF. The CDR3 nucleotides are TGTGCCAGCAGTTATGCTAGCGGCACAGATACGCAGTATTTT. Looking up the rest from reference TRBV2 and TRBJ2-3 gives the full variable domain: EPEVTQTPSHQVTQMGQEVILRCVPISNHLYFYWYRQILGQKVEFLVSFYNNEISEKSEIFDDQFSVERPDGSNFTLKIRSTKLEDSAMYFCASSYASGTDTQYFGPGTRLTVL.

CDR3 DNA sequence: TGCGCCAGCAGCCAATGGGGCACAGGGGACAAGTATGGCTACACCTTC. Amino acid sequence: CASSQWGTGDKYGYTF. The chain is built from TRBV4-3 and TRBJ1-2; 7 nucleotides align to TRBD1. V lost 2 bases, J lost 5 bases, and 11 bases stayed unmatched. Germline CDR1 LGHNA, CDR2 YSLEER. There are 16 residues in the CDR3.

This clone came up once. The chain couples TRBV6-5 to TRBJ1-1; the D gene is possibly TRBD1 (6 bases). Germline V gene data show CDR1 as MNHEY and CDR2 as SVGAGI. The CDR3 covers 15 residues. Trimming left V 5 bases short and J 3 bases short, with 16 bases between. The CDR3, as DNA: TGTGCCAGCAGTCGACTCGGGGGGGCATACACTGAAGCTTTCTTT. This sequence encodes CASSRLGGAYTEAFF.

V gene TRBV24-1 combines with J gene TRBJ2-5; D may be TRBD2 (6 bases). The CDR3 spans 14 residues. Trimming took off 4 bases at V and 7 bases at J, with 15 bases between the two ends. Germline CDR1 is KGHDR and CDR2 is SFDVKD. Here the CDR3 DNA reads TGTGCCACCAGTGAGGCGGGACCCCGAGGGACCCAGTACTTC. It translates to CATSEAGPRGTQYF.

As DNA, the CDR3 is TGTGCCTGGTTTGACAGGGGAGGAGAGGCTTTCTTT. Translated: CAWFDRGGEAFF. This chain uses TRBV30 with TRBJ1-1; 8 nucleotides agree with TRBD1. Germline CDR1 reads GTSNPN; CDR2 reads SVGIG (reference sequence). J was trimmed by 11 bases and V by 5 bases; bases with no gene match: 10. CDR3 size: 12 residues.

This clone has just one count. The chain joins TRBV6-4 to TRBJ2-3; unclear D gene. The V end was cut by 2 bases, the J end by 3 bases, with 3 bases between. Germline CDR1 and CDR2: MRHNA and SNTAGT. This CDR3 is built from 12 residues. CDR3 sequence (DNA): TGTGCCAGCAGTGACCTAACAGATACGCAGTATTTT. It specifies CASSDLTDTQYF.